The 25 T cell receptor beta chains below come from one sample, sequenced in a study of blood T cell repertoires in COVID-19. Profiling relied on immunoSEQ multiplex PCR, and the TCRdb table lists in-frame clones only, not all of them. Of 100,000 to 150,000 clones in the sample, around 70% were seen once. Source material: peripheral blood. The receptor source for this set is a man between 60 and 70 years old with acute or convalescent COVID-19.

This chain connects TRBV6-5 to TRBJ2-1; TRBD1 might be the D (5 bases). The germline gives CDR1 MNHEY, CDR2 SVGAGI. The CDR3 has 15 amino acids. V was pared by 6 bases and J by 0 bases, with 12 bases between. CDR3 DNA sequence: TGTGCCAGCAGGTTTACAGGTGACTCCTACAATGAGCAGTTCTTC. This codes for CASRFTGDSYNEQFF.

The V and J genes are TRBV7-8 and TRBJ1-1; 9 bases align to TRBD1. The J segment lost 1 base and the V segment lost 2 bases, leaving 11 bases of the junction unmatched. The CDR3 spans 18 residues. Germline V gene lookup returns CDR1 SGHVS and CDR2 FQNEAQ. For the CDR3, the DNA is TGTGCCAGCAGCTTATCATGGCGACAGGGGGTGCCGAACACTGAAGCTTTCTTT. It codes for CASSLSWRQGVPNTEAFF. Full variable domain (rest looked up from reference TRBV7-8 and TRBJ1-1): GAGVSQSPRYKVAKRGQDVALRCDPISGHVSLFWYQQALGQGPEFLTYFQNEAQLDKSGLPSDRFFAERPEGSVSTLKIQRTQQEDSAVYLCASSLSWRQGVPNTEAFFGQGTRLTVV.

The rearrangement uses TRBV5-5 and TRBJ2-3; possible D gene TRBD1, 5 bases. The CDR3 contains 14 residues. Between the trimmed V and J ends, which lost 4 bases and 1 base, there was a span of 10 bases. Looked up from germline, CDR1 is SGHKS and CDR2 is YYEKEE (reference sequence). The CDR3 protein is CASSQGGRTDTQYF. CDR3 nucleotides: TGTGCCAGCAGCCAGGGTGGGCGCACAGATACGCAGTATTTT.

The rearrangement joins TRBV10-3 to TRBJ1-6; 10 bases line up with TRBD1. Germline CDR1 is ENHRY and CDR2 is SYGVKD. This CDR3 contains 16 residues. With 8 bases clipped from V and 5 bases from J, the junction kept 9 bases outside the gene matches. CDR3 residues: CAIHGTGETNNSPLHF. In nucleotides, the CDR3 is TGTGCCATCCATGGGACAGGGGAAACCAATAATTCACCCCTCCACTTT.

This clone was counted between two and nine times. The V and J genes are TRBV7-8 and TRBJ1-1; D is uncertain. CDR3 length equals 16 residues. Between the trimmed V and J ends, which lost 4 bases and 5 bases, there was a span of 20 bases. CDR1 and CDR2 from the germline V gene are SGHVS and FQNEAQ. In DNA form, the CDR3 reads TGTGCCAGCAGCTACACCGCCGGAGGTCGCGGTACTGAAGCTTTCTTT. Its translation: CASSYTAGGRGTEAFF.

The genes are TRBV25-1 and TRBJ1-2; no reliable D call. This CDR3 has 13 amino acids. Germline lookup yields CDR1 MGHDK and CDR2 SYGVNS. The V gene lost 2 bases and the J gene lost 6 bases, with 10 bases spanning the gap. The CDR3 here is CASSERSRNGYTF. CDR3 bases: TGTGCCAGCAGTGAAAGGTCGAGGAATGGCTACACCTTC.

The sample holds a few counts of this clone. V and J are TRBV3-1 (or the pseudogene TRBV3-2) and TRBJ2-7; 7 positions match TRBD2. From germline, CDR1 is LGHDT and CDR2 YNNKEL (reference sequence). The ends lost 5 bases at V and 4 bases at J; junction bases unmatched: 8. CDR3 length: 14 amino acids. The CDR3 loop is CASSFLGGAYEQYF. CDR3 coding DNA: TGTGCCAGCAGCTTCTTGGGAGGGGCGTACGAGCAGTACTTC.

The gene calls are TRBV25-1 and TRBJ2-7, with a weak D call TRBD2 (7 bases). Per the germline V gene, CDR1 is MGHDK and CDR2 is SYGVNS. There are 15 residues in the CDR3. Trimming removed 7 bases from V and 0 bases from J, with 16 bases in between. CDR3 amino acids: CASTRGGASSYEQYF. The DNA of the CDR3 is TGTGCCAGCACCAGGGGAGGGGCTAGCTCCTACGAGCAGTACTTC.

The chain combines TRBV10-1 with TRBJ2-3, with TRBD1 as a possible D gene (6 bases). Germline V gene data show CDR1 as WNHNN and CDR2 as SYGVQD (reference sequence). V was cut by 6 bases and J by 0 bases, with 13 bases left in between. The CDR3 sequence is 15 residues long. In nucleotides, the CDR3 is TGCGCCAGCAGCCCCCAGGGGCCTAGCACAGATACGCAGTATTTT. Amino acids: CASSPQGPSTDTQYF.

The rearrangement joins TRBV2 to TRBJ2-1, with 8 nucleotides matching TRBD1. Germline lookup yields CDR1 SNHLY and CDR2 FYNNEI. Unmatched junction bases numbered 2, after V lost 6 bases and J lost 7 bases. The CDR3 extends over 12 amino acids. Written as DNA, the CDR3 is TGTGCCAGCAGGGGACAGGAGAATGAGCAGTTCTTC. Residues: CASRGQENEQFF.

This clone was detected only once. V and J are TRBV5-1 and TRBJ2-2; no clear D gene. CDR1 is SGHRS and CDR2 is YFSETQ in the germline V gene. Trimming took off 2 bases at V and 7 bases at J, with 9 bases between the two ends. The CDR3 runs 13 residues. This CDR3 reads CASSLYSDGELFF. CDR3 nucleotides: TGCGCCAGCAGCTTATACAGTGACGGGGAGCTGTTTTTT. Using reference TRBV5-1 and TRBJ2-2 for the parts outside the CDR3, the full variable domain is KAGVTQTPRYLIKTRGQQVTLSCSPISGHRSVSWYQQTPGQGLQFLFEYFSETQRNKGNFPGRFSGRQFSNSRSEMNVSTLELGDSALYLCASSLYSDGELFFGEGSRLTVL.

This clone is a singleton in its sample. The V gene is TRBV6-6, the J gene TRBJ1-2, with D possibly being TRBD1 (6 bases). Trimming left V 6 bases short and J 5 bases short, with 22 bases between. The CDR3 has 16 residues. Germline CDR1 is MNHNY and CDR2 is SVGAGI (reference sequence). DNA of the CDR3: TGTGCCAGCAGCCTCGTGGGGGCCCAACTTCTATATGGCTACACCTTC. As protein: CASSLVGAQLLYGYTF.

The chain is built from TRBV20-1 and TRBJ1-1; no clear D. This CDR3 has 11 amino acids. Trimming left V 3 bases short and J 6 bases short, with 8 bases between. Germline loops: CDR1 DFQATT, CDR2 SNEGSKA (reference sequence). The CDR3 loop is CSASLAAEAFF. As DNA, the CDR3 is TGCAGTGCTAGTTTGGCGGCTGAAGCTTTCTTT.

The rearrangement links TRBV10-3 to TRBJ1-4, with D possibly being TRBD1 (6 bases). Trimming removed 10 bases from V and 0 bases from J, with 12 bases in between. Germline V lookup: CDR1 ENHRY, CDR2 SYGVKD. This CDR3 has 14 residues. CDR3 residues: CATGQPATNEKLFF. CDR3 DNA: TGTGCCACCGGACAGCCTGCAACTAATGAAAAACTGTTTTTT.

CDR3 sequence (DNA): TGTGCCAGCAGCTTAAGAGGATATAGCAATCAGCCCCAGCATTTT. It codes for CASSLRGYSNQPQHF. This chain uses TRBV5-6 with TRBJ1-5; D is uncertain. CDR3 size: 15 residues. The germline CDR1 and CDR2 sequences are SGHDT and YYEEEE. The germline V and J ends were trimmed by 2 bases and 0 bases, with 9 bases remaining between them. Complete variable domain (other parts from reference TRBV5-6 and TRBJ1-5): DAGVTQSPTHLIKTRGQQVTLRCSPKSGHDTVSWYQQALGQGPQFIFQYYEEEERQRGNFPDRFSGHQFPNYSSELNVNALLLGDSALYLCASSLRGYSNQPQHFGDGTRLSIL.

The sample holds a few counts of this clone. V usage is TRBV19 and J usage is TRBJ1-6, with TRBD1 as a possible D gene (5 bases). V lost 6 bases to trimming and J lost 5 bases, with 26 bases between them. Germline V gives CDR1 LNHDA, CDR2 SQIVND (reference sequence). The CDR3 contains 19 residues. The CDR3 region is CASSEYPLAADTNNSPLHF. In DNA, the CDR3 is TGTGCCAGTAGCGAATACCCTCTCGCCGCGGACACTAATAATTCACCCCTCCACTTT.

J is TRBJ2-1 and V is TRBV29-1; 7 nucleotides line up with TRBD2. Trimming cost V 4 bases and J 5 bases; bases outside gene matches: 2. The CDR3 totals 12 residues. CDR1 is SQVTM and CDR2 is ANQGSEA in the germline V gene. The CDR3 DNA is TGCAGCGTTGGGGAGGGGAACAATGAGCAGTTCTTC. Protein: CSVGEGNNEQFF.

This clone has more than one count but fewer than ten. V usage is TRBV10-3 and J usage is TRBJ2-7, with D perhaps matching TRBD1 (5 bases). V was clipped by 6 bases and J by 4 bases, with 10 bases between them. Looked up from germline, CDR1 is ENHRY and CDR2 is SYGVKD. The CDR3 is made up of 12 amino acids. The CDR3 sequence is CAISQGFYEQYF. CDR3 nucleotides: TGTGCCATCAGCCAGGGTTTTTACGAGCAGTACTTC.

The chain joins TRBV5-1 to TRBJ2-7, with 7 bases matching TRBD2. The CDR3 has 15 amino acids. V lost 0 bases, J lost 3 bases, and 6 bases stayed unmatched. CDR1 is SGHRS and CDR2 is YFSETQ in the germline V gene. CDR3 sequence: CASSLGGRGVYEQYF. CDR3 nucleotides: TGCGCCAGCAGCTTGGGCGGGAGAGGGGTCTACGAGCAGTACTTC.

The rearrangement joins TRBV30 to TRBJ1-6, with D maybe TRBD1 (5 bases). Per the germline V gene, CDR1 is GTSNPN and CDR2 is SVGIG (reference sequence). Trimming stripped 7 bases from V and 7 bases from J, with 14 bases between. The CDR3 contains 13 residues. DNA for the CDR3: TGTGCCTCGTCCCGGCAGGGCAATTCACCCCTCCACTTT. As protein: CASSRQGNSPLHF.

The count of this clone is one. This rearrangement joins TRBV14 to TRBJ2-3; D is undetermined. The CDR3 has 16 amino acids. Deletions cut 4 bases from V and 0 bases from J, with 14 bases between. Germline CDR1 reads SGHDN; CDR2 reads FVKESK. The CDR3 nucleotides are TGTGCCAGCAGCCCAGGCCCGACAAGCAGCACAGATACGCAGTATTTT. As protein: CASSPGPTSSTDTQYF.

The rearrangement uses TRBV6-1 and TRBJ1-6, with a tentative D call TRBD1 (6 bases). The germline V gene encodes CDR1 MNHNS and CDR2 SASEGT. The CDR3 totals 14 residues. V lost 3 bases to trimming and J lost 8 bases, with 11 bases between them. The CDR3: CASSDPDSYSPLHF. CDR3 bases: TGTGCCAGCAGTGATCCGGACAGTTATTCACCCCTCCACTTT.

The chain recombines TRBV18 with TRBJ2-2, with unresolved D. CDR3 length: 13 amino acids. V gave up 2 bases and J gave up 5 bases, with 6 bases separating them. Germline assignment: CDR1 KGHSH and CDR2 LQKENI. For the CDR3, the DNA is TGTGCCAGCTCACCATCTTCGACCGGGGAGCTGTTTTTT. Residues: CASSPSSTGELFF.

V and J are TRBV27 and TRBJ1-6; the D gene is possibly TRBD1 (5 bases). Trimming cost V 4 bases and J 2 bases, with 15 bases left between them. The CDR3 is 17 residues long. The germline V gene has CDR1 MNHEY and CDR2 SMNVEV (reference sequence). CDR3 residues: CASSSRPGNPYNSPLHF. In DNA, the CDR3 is TGTGCCAGCAGTTCCAGGCCAGGGAACCCCTATAATTCACCCCTCCACTTT.

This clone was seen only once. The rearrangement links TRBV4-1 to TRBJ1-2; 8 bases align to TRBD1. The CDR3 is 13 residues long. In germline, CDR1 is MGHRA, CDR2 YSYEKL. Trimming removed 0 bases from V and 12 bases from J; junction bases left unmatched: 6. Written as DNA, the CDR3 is TGCGCCAGCAGCCAAGAACGACAGGGGACCAACACCTTC. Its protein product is CASSQERQGTNTF.